This TCR beta chain was documented in a study of T-cell reconstitution after alpha-beta-depleted transplantation in children. The library targeted TCRbeta and was prepared with unique molecular identifiers. One entry per CDR3 protein results from TCRdb running MiXCR on the PCR reads. Altogether 500,000 to 600,000 distinct CDR3 sequences are present, roughly 30% being singletons, with the ten largest covering about a third. This clonotype has only a few counts. The CDR3 loop spans 14 amino acids. V was cut by 4 bases and J by 1 base, with 8 bases left in between. Germline V gene data show CDR1 as SGHRS and CDR2 as YFSETQ.

The source material was PBMCs, sampled before TCRalphabeta/CD19-depleted stem cell transplant. This sequence originates from a boy under two years old with Wiskott-Aldrich syndrome, due to receive a stem cell transplant. J is TRBJ1-4 and V is TRBV5-1; D not certain. Here the CDR3 reads CASSDGVTNEKLFF. CDR3 DNA: TGCGCCAGCAGCGACGGGGTAACTAATGAAAAACTGTTTTTT.